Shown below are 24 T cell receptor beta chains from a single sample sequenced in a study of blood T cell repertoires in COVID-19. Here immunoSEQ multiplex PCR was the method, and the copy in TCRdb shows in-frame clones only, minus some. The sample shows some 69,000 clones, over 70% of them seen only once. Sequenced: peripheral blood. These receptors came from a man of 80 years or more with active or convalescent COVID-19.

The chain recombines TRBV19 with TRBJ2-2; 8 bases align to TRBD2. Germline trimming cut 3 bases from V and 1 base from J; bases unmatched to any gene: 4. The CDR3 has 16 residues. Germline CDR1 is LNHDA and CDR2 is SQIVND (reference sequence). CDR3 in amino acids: CASSMVAGGNTGELFF. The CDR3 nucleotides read TGTGCCAGTAGTATGGTTGCGGGGGGGAACACCGGGGAGCTGTTTTTT.

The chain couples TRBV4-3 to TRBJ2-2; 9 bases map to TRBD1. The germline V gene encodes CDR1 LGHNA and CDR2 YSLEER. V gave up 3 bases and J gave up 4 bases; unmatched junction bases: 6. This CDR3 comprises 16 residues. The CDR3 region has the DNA TGCGCCAGCAGCCACTCCGGGACAGGGACCACCGGGGAGCTGTTTTTT. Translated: CASSHSGTGTTGELFF.

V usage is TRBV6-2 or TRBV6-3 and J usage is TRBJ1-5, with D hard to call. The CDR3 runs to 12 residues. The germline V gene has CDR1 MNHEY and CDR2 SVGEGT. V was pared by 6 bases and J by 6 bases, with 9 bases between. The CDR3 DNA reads TGTGCCAGCAGCAAAGCGGGTCAGCCCCAGCATTTT. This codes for CASSKAGQPQHF.

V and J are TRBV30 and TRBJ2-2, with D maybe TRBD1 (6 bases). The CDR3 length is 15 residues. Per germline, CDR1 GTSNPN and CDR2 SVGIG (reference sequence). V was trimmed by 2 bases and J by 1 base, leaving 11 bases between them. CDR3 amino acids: CAWSKKTGNTGELFF. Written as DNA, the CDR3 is TGTGCCTGGAGTAAAAAGACAGGGAACACCGGGGAGCTGTTTTTT.

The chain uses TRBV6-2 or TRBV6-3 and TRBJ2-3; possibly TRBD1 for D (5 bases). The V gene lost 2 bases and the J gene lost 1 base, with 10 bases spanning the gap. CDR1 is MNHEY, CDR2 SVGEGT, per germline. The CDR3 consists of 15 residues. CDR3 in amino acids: CASSYERTRTDTQYF. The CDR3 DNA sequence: TGTGCCAGCAGTTACGAACGGACACGCACAGATACGCAGTATTTT.

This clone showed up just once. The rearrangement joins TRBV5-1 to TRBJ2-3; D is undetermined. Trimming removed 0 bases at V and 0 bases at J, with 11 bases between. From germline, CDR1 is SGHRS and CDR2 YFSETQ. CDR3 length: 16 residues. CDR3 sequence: CASSLAPAGSTDTQYF. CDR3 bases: TGCGCCAGCAGCTTGGCTCCGGCAGGTAGCACAGATACGCAGTATTTT. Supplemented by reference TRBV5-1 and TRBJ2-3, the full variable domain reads KAGVTQTPRYLIKTRGQQVTLSCSPISGHRSVSWYQQTPGQGLQFLFEYFSETQRNKGNFPGRFSGRQFSNSRSEMNVSTLELGDSALYLCASSLAPAGSTDTQYFGPGTRLTVL.

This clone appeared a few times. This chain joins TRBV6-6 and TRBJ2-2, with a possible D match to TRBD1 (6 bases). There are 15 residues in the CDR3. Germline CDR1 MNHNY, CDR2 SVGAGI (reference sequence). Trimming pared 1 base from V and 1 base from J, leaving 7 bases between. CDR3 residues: CASSYLGQNTGELFF. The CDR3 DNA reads TGTGCCAGCAGTTACTTGGGACAGAACACCGGGGAGCTGTTTTTT.

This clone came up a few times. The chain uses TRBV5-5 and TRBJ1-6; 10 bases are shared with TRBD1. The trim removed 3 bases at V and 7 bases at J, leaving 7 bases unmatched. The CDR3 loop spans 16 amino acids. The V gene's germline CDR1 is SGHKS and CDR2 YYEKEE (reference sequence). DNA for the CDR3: TGTGCCAGCAGCTCCCGGTGGACAGGGGGGAATTCACCCCTCCACTTT. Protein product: CASSSRWTGGNSPLHF.

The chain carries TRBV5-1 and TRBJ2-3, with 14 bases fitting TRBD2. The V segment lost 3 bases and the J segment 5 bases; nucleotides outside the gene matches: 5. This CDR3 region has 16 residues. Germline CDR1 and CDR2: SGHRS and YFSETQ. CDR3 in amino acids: CASSSRTSGRRDTQYF. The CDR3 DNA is TGCGCCAGCAGCTCGAGGACTAGCGGGAGGAGAGATACGCAGTATTTT.

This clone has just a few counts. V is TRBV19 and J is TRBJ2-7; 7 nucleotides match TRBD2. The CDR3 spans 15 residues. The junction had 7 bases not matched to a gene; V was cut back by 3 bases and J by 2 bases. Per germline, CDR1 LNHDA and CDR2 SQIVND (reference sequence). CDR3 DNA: TGTGCCAGTAGTATGAAGCGGGACCCCACCTACGAGCAGTACTTC. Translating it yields CASSMKRDPTYEQYF.

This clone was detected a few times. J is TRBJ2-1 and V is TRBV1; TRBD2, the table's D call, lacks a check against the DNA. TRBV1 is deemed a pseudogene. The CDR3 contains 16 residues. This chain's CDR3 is CTSSPRVGGGYNEQFF. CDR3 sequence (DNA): TGCACCAGCAGCCCCCGGGTCGGGGGGGGTTACAATGAGCAGTTCTTC.

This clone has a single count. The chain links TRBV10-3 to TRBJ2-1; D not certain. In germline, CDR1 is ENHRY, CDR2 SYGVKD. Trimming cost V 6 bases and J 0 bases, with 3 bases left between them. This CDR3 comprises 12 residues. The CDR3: CAISSSYNEQFF. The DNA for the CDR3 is TGTGCCATCAGCTCCTCCTACAATGAGCAGTTCTTC.

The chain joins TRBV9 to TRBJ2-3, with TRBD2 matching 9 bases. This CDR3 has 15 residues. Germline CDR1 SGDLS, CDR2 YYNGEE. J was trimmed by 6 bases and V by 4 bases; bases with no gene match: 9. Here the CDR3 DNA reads TGTGCCAGCAGCCCCCGGTCTAGCGGGGAGGATACGCAGTATTTT. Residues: CASSPRSSGEDTQYF. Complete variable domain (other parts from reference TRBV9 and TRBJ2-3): DSGVTQTPKHLITATGQRVTLRCSPRSGDLSVYWYQQSLDQGLQFLIQYYNGEERAKGNILERFSAQQFPDLHSELNLSSLELGDSALYFCASSPRSSGEDTQYFGPGTRLTVL.

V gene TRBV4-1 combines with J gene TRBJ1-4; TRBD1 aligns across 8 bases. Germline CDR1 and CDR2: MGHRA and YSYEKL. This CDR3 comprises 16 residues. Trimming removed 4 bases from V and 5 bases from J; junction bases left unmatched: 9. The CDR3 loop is CASSLGQGGSNEKLFF. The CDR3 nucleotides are TGCGCCAGCAGCCTTGGACAGGGCGGGTCGAATGAAAAACTGTTTTTT.

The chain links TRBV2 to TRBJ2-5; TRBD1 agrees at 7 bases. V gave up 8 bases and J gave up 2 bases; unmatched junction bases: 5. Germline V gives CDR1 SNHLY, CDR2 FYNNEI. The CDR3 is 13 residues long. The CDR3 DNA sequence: TGTGCCAGCTCCCGGGACAGACAAGAGACCCAGTACTTC. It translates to CASSRDRQETQYF. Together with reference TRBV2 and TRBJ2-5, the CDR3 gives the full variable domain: EPEVTQTPSHQVTQMGQEVILRCVPISNHLYFYWYRQILGQKVEFLVSFYNNEISEKSEIFDDQFSVERPDGSNFTLKIRSTKLEDSAMYFCASSRDRQETQYFGPGTRLLVL.

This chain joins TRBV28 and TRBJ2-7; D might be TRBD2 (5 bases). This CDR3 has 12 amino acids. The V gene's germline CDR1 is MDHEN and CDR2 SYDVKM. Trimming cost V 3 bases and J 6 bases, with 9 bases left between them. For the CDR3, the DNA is TGTGCCAGCAGTTTGATCCGGGGCGAGCAGTACTTC. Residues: CASSLIRGEQYF.

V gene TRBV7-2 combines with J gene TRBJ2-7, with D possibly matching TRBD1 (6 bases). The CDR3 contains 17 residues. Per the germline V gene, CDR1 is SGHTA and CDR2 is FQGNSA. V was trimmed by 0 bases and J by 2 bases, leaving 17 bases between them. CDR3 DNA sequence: TGTGCCAGCAGCTTAGCGTGGGACACCCTTTCGGCCTACGAGCAGTACTTC. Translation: CASSLAWDTLSAYEQYF.

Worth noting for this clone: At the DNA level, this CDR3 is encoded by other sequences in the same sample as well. The CDR3 spells CASSLPGDTEAFF. CDR3 coding DNA: TGTGCCAGCAGCTTACCAGGGGACACTGAAGCTTTCTTT. This sequence joins TRBV5-6 and TRBJ1-1, with D possibly matching TRBD1 (6 bases). CDR1 is SGHDT and CDR2 is YYEEEE in the germline V gene. There are 13 residues in the CDR3. Trimming took 2 bases from V and 3 from J, leaving 8 bases between them.

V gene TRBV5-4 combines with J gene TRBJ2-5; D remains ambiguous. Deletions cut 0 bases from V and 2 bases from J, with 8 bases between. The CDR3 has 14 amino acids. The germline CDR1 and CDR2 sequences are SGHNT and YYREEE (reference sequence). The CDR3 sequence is CASSLGPRQETQYF. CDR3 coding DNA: TGTGCCAGCAGCTTGGGCCCGAGACAAGAGACCCAGTACTTC.

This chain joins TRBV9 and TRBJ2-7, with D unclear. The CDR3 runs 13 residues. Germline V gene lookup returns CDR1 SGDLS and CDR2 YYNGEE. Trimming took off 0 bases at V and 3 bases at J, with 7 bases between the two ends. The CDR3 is CASSVDDFYEQYF. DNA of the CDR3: TGTGCCAGCAGCGTAGACGACTTCTACGAGCAGTACTTC.

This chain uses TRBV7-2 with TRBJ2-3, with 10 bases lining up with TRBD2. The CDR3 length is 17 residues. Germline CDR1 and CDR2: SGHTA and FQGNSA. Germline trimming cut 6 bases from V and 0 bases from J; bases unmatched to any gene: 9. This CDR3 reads CASSLRIAGGSTDTQYF. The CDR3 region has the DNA TGTGCCAGCAGTCTTAGGATAGCGGGGGGCAGCACAGATACGCAGTATTTT. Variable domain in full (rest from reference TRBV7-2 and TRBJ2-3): GAGVSQSPSNKVTEKGKDVELRCDPISGHTALYWYRQSLGQGLEFLIYFQGNSAPDKSGLPSDRFSAERTGGSVSTLTIQRTQQEDSAVYLCASSLRIAGGSTDTQYFGPGTRLTVL.

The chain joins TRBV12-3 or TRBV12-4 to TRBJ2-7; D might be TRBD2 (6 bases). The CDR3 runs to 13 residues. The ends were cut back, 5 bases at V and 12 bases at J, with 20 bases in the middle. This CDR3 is CASSPGGTFSTYF. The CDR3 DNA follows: TGTGCCAGCAGTCCTGGAGGGACTTTTAGTACGTACTTC.

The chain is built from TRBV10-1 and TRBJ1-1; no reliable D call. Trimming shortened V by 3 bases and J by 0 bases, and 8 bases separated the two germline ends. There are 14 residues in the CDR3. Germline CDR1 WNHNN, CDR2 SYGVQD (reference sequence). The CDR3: CASSDRSLNTEAFF. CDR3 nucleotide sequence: TGCGCCAGCAGTGATCGGTCCCTGAACACTGAAGCTTTCTTT.

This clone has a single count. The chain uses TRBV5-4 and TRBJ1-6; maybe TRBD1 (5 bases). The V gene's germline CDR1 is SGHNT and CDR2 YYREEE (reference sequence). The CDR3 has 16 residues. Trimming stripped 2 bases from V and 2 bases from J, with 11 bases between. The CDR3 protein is CASSFKGPTYNSPLHF. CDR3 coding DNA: TGTGCCAGCAGCTTTAAGGGGCCTACCTATAATTCACCCCTCCACTTT.